The 18 T cell receptor beta chains in this list originate from one sample, sequenced in a study of T-cell reconstitution after alpha-beta-depleted transplantation in children. Unique molecular identifiers were incorporated into the prepared TCRbeta library. Using its own MiXCR run on the PCR reads, TCRdb lists one record per CDR3 protein. The profile shows fewer than 1 million distinct CDR3 sequences, approximately 15% of them singletons. This specimen consisted of PBMCs, mostly from graft donor cells, obtained 360 days after TCRalphabeta/CD19-depleted stem cell transplant. These receptor sequences come from a male patient between 5 and 17 years old who had a stem cell transplant for acute lymphoblastic leukemia, so the T cells may come from the graft donor.

V usage is TRBV15 and J usage is TRBJ1-1, with D maybe TRBD1 (5 bases). The V end was cut by 0 bases, the J end by 3 bases, with 8 bases between. CDR3 size: 14 residues. CDR1 and CDR2 from the germline V gene are LNHNV and YYDKDF (reference sequence). CDR3 DNA sequence: TGTGCCACCAGCAGAGATTTGGGGCACACTGAAGCTTTCTTT. Encoded protein: CATSRDLGHTEAFF.

The chain has TRBV19 and TRBJ1-3, with unresolved D. V was clipped by 6 bases and J by 0 bases, with 12 bases between them. From germline, CDR1 is LNHDA and CDR2 SQIVND (reference sequence). The CDR3 spans 15 residues. The CDR3 loop is CASREQLYSGNTIYF. For the CDR3, the DNA is TGTGCCAGTAGAGAACAGCTTTACTCTGGAAACACCATATATTTT.

The chain recombines TRBV27 with TRBJ2-7; D gene uncertain. Per germline, CDR1 MNHEY and CDR2 SMNVEV (reference sequence). Trimming took off 6 bases at V and 3 bases at J, with 15 bases between the two ends. This CDR3 has 14 amino acids. Written as DNA, the CDR3 is TGTGCCAGCAGACTGCAGGCGCCAAGCTACGAGCAGTACTTC. Its protein product is CASRLQAPSYEQYF.

In this sample, this clonotype turned up a few times. The chain combines TRBV13 with TRBJ1-2; TRBD1 is a possible D gene (6 bases). V was clipped by 5 bases and J by 2 bases, with 12 bases between them. Germline V gene sequence: CDR1 PRHDT, CDR2 FYEKMQ (reference sequence). This CDR3 has 14 amino acids. The DNA for the CDR3 is TGTGCCAGCAGCCCCTCGACAGGAAACTATGGCTACACCTTC. Residues: CASSPSTGNYGYTF.

In this sample, this clonotype turned up a few times. V is TRBV29-1 and J is TRBJ2-2; D gene uncertain. Trimming shortened V by 7 bases and J by 2 bases, and 11 bases separated the two germline ends. From germline, CDR1 is SQVTM and CDR2 ANQGSEA. This CDR3 has 13 amino acids. CDR3 loop: CSGTGLNTGELFF. For the CDR3, the DNA is TGCAGCGGAACGGGCCTCAACACCGGGGAGCTGTTTTTT.

CDR3 amino acids: CSVEDPRTGRYGYTF. CDR3 in DNA: TGCAGCGTTGAAGATCCCAGGACAGGACGATATGGCTACACCTTC. The chain carries TRBV29-1 and TRBJ1-2; 7 nucleotides agree with TRBD1. Germline V CDR1 and CDR2: SQVTM, ANQGSEA. This CDR3 spans 15 amino acids. Losses at the gene ends were 0 bases for V and 5 bases for J; bases not matched to a gene: 9. Looking up the rest from reference TRBV29-1 and TRBJ1-2 gives the full variable domain: SAVISQKPSRDICQRGTSLTIQCQVDSQVTMMFWYRQQPGQSLTLIATANQGSEATYESGFVIDKFPISRPNLTFSTLTVSNMSPEDSSIYLCSVEDPRTGRYGYTFGSGTRLTVV.

This clonotype was found a few times. V gene TRBV29-1 combines with J gene TRBJ2-1, with 9 bases matching TRBD2. Germline lookup yields CDR1 SQVTM and CDR2 ANQGSEA. This CDR3 has 16 amino acids. J lost 5 bases, V lost 4 bases, and 12 bases had no gene match. The CDR3 region is CSVGDFTAGGNNEQFF. CDR3 in DNA: TGCAGCGTTGGGGACTTTACGGCGGGAGGGAACAATGAGCAGTTCTTC.

This chain connects TRBV9 to TRBJ2-1; 9 bases line up with TRBD2. Germline V gene sequence: CDR1 SGDLS, CDR2 YYNGEE. With V trimmed by 7 bases and J by 7 bases, 15 bases remained unmatched. The CDR3 has 16 amino acids. The CDR3 DNA reads as TGTGCCAGCGGCCAGAATTTGCGGGAGGGTTGGAATGAGCAGTTCTTC. Translated, it gives CASGQNLREGWNEQFF.

The V and J genes are TRBV5-1 and TRBJ2-1; D call uncertain. The CDR3 is 14 residues long. The germline V gene encodes CDR1 SGHRS and CDR2 YFSETQ. Trimming shortened V by 0 bases and J by 8 bases, and 12 bases separated the two germline ends. CDR3 bases: TGCGCCAGCAGCTTGGCCGGGTTCCGCGATGAGCAGTTCTTC. Translated: CASSLAGFRDEQFF.

This clonotype was seen more than once but under ten times. This sequence joins TRBV6-1 and TRBJ2-7; D uncertain. The CDR3 sequence is 17 residues long. Germline assignment: CDR1 MNHNS and CDR2 SASEGT. Between the trimmed V and J ends, which lost 7 bases and 0 bases, there was a span of 22 bases. Written as DNA, the CDR3 is TGTGCCAGCACCCCCCTGGGCTCCGAGGCGGCCTCCTACGAGCAGTACTTC. It yields the protein CASTPLGSEAASYEQYF.

This clonotype was seen repeatedly, ten times or more. The V and J genes are TRBV4-1 and TRBJ2-7; the D call may be TRBD1 or TRBD2 (5 bases each). The CDR3 sequence is 12 residues long. CDR1 and CDR2 from the germline V gene are MGHRA and YSYEKL. V lost 3 bases to trimming and J lost 6 bases, with 9 bases between them. CDR3 sequence: CASSQGVGEQYF. The CDR3 DNA follows: TGCGCCAGCAGCCAGGGGGTTGGCGAGCAGTACTTC.

Ten or more counts support this clonotype. The chain has TRBV5-1 and TRBJ2-3; D remains ambiguous. Germline V CDR1 and CDR2: SGHRS, YFSETQ. CDR3 length equals 14 residues. V lost 3 bases and J lost 4, with 12 bases in between. This CDR3 reads CASSSTPKSDTQYF. As DNA, the CDR3 is TGCGCCAGCAGCTCTACACCGAAGTCAGATACGCAGTATTTT.

This clonotype was counted at least ten times. V and J are TRBV5-1 and TRBJ1-5; 8 bases align to TRBD1. The V and J ends lost 4 bases and 1 base, in that order; junction bases with no gene match: 10. The CDR3 consists of 17 residues. Germline V gene sequence: CDR1 SGHRS, CDR2 YFSETQ. CDR3 nucleotide sequence: TGCGCCAGCAGCAGAATTCTACAGGGGGGGAGCAATCAGCCCCAGCATTTT. Protein sequence: CASSRILQGGSNQPQHF.

This rearrangement joins TRBV15 to TRBJ2-3; TRBD2 agrees at 14 bases. The trim removed 3 bases at V and 5 bases at J, leaving 4 bases unmatched. The CDR3 contains 16 residues. Germline CDR1 LNHNV, CDR2 YYDKDF (reference sequence). As DNA, the CDR3 is TGTGCCACCAGCAGTAGACTAGCGGGAGGGAGAGATACGCAGTATTTT. It translates to CATSSRLAGGRDTQYF.

The sample holds a few counts of this clonotype. The V and J genes are TRBV7-8 and TRBJ1-5, with D unresolved. Germline values: CDR1 SGHVS, CDR2 FQNEAQ. V lost 5 bases, J lost 0 bases, and 17 bases lay in between. The CDR3 totals 17 residues. The CDR3 spells CASSPRTYLYSNQPQHF. CDR3 DNA: TGTGCCAGCAGCCCCCGGACGTATTTATATAGCAATCAGCCCCAGCATTTT. The full variable domain, completed using reference TRBV7-8 and TRBJ1-5, is GAGVSQSPRYKVAKRGQDVALRCDPISGHVSLFWYQQALGQGPEFLTYFQNEAQLDKSGLPSDRFFAERPEGSVSTLKIQRTQQEDSAVYLCASSPRTYLYSNQPQHFGDGTRLSIL.

This clonotype has more than one count but fewer than ten. V and J are TRBV9 and TRBJ1-2, with D possibly being TRBD1 (6 bases). The germline V gene has CDR1 SGDLS and CDR2 YYNGEE. The CDR3 consists of 15 residues. Trimming stripped 0 bases from V and 6 bases from J, with 15 bases between. This CDR3 is CASSVAHWGAHGYTF. As DNA, the CDR3 is TGTGCCAGCAGCGTAGCTCATTGGGGGGCCCATGGCTACACCTTC.

This clonotype was counted a few times. CDR3 region: CSVEDTSGMEVSYNEQFF. CDR3 coding DNA: TGCAGCGTTGAAGACACTAGCGGGATGGAGGTTAGCTACAATGAGCAGTTCTTC. The V gene is TRBV29-1, the J gene TRBJ2-1, with 10 bases matching TRBD2. This CDR3 is 18 amino acids long. CDR1 and CDR2 (germline): SQVTM, ANQGSEA. Trimming at V came to 0 bases and at J to 3 bases, leaving 11 bases not matched to a gene.

This chain connects TRBV12-3 or TRBV12-4 to TRBJ2-5, with 7 bases lining up with TRBD1. The CDR3 extends over 16 amino acids. The V and J ends lost 5 bases and 7 bases, in that order; junction bases with no gene match: 16. The CDR3 DNA reads as TGTGCCAGCAGTCCGGGCCCGAAGACAGGGATATTGACCCAGTACTTC. Encoded protein: CASSPGPKTGILTQYF.